The clone carrying this TCR beta chain was recorded a few times. This CDR3 region has 13 residues. V dropped 1 base and J dropped 8 bases, with 11 bases sitting between them. CDR1 and CDR2 from the germline V gene are LNHDA and SQIVND (reference sequence). After constant-region reverse-primer amplification, full-length variable regions underwent semi-nested PCR with Nested Universal Primer A. TCRdb re-analysed the 5' RACE reads in MiXCR, keeping a single row per CDR3 protein. The repertoire holds fewer than 25,000 distinct CDR3 sequences, roughly 29% seen once, with less than 2.5% in the top ten. Sequencing input: tumor-infiltrating naive CD4+ T cells sorted from the breast tumor. Subset given: naive CD4+ T cells, CD4+CD45RA+CD25-. The V gene is TRBV19, the J gene TRBJ1-1; perhaps TRBD1 as D (6 bases). The clonotype was recovered from a female donor with breast cancer. The CDR3 loop is CASSIAQGWEAFF. CDR3 coding DNA: TGTGCCAGTAGTATAGCTCAGGGGTGGGAAGCTTTCTTT.